These T cell receptor beta chains were read from a single sample in a study of cytomegalovirus exposure and HLA in healthy donors. TCRdb keeps only in-frame clones here, not all; method: immunoSEQ multiplex PCR. This table has roughly 130,000 clones, over 85% appearing once. The sequenced material came from PBMCs. Receptors were obtained from a man aged 25-45 years in good health and CMV-seronegative. The CDR3 runs from the conserved cysteine through the conserved F or W.

v_gene: TRBV5-4
j_gene: TRBJ2-7
CDR3aa: CASSWGDSYEQYF

v_gene: TRBV7-9
j_gene: TRBJ2-5
CDR3aa: CASSLVLAGSETQYF

v_gene: TRBV7-9
j_gene: TRBJ2-7
CDR3aa: CASSSTLTGSSYEQYF

v_gene: TRBV5-1
j_gene: TRBJ1-1
CDR3aa: CASSGSGGEGEAFF

v_gene: TRBV5-1
j_gene: TRBJ1-1
CDR3aa: CASSLEVSGWTEAFF

v_gene: TRBV4-1
j_gene: TRBJ2-7
CDR3aa: CASSQPQGLFYEQYF

v_gene: TRBV5-1
j_gene: TRBJ2-1
CDR3aa: CASSLGGPLNNEQFF

v_gene: TRBV7-9
j_gene: TRBJ2-1
CDR3aa: CASSLVRGDSYNEQFF

v_gene: TRBV7-7
j_gene: TRBJ2-5
CDR3aa: CASSPGQGDQYF

v_gene: TRBV28
j_gene: TRBJ1-1
CDR3aa: CASRKLTGKEAFF

v_gene: TRBV18
j_gene: TRBJ2-1
CDR3aa: CASSPLRRQGENEQFF

v_gene: TRBV7-8
j_gene: TRBJ2-7
CDR3aa: CASSFRDRGSYEQYF

v_gene: TRBV6-1
j_gene: TRBJ2-7
CDR3aa: CASSVTGDEQYF

v_gene: TRBV15
j_gene: TRBJ1-5
CDR3aa: CATSAGTVSSDSNQPQHF

v_gene: TRBV2
j_gene: TRBJ2-5
CDR3aa: CASSNRLEETQYF

v_gene: TRBV25-1
j_gene: TRBJ1-2
CDR3aa: CASSIRGSYGYTF

v_gene: TRBV15
j_gene: TRBJ2-5
CDR3aa: CATSRSPGQGETQYF

v_gene: TRBV28
j_gene: TRBJ2-7
CDR3aa: CASSLPGTGNEQYF

v_gene: TRBV6-5
j_gene: TRBJ1-1
CDR3aa: CASSHRGRDTEAFF

v_gene: TRBV19
j_gene: TRBJ1-5
CDR3aa: CASSFGQGRSNQPQHF

v_gene: TRBV6-5
j_gene: TRBJ1-4
CDR3aa: CASSQTGTREKLFF

v_gene: TRBV2
j_gene: TRBJ2-1
CDR3aa: CASRLDSLRHEQFF